What follows are 21 T cell receptor beta chains derived from one specimen sequenced in a study of T cells in tuberculosis (dated by TCRdb to between 2017 and 2018). Library preparation employed the immunoSEQ multiplex PCR assay. The table comes from immuneACCESS by way of TCRdb, which keeps in-frame sequences with V and J called. Part of the clones is missing from these tables; in studies checked, under half for an unresolved V gene and the rest for unknown reasons. For this sample there are about 33,000 clones; 90% to 95% appear just once. The ten largest make up more than 6% of the sample. Taken with the paper, the label for time point translates to: new active TB diagnosis, blood taken before or within 7 days of starting treatment. The sample consisted of PBMCs, taken at tuberculosis diagnosis. Source of these receptors: an adult with tuberculosis. Some clones in this sample may be carry-over from other donors' samples.

The CDR3 loop reads CASRHTSGGYLSDANTQYF. For the CDR3, the DNA is TGCGCCAGCAGGCACACTAGCGGGGGCTACCTGTCTGATGCAAATACGCAGTATTTT. The gene calls are TRBV5-1 and TRBJ2-3; 11 nucleotides line up with TRBD2. V shed 5 bases, J shed 7 bases, and the junction held 21 bases outside the gene matches. This CDR3 has 19 residues. Germline-derived CDR1 and CDR2 are SGHRS and YFSETQ.

The genes are TRBV11-2 and TRBJ2-3, with TRBD1 identical over 9 bases. Germline CDR1 and CDR2: SGHAT and FQNNGV. The CDR3 runs to 16 residues. The V and J ends lost 1 base and 5 bases, in that order; junction bases with no gene match: 7. CDR3 nucleotides: TGTGCCAGCAGCTTAGGGAGGGGACAGGGTATAGATACGCAGTATTTT. Residues: CASSLGRGQGIDTQYF.

V gene TRBV19 combines with J gene TRBJ1-4, with D perhaps TRBD1 (6 bases). The CDR3 covers 14 residues. CDR1 LNHDA and CDR2 SQIVND come from the germline V gene (reference sequence). Trimming stripped 4 bases from V and 10 bases from J, with 16 bases between. The CDR3 nucleotides read TGTGCCAGTAGTACCCGGACAGACAACGGAAAACTGTTTTTT. Translated, it gives CASSTRTDNGKLFF.

The chain employs TRBV19 and TRBJ1-2, with 11 bases lining up with TRBD1. The J segment lost 5 bases and the V segment lost 2 bases, leaving 7 bases of the junction unmatched. The CDR3 is 16 residues long. The germline gives CDR1 LNHDA, CDR2 SQIVND (reference sequence). The CDR3 DNA reads as TGTGCCAGTAGTATAACGCCCGGACAGGGGGCGTATGGCTACACCTTC. Translated, it gives CASSITPGQGAYGYTF.

This sequence joins TRBV30 and TRBJ2-2, with D perhaps TRBD2 (6 bases). Trimming left V 0 bases short and J 4 bases short, with 15 bases between. Germline V CDR1 and CDR2: GTSNPN, SVGIG (reference sequence). The CDR3 covers 16 residues. The CDR3 coding sequence is TGTGCCTGGAGTGTACGGAGGGGCGCAGGCACCGGGGAGCTGTTTTTT. Its protein product is CAWSVRRGAGTGELFF.

The chain combines TRBV4-1 with TRBJ1-2; D ambiguous. With 0 bases removed from V and 7 bases from J, the gap between germline ends came to 6 bases. The CDR3 spans 12 residues. From germline, CDR1 is MGHRA and CDR2 YSYEKL. For the CDR3, the DNA is TGCGCCAGCAGCCAAGATCGCAGTGGCTACACCTTC. Its translation is CASSQDRSGYTF.

This chain links TRBV6-1 with TRBJ1-6; 8 bases line up with TRBD1. The germline gives CDR1 MNHNS, CDR2 SASEGT. There are 15 residues in the CDR3. The ends lost 6 bases at V and 14 bases at J; junction bases unmatched: 15. This CDR3 is CASRGQALQSAALHF. The CDR3 coding sequence is TGTGCCAGCAGGGGACAGGCCCTTCAATCCGCAGCCCTCCACTTT.

CDR3 in amino acids: CASSKGQGSDPYEQYF. Here the CDR3 DNA reads TGCGCCAGCAGCAAGGGACAGGGTAGTGATCCCTACGAGCAGTACTTC. The chain combines TRBV5-1 with TRBJ2-7; 9 bases map to TRBD1. Germline CDR1 reads SGHRS; CDR2 reads YFSETQ. The CDR3 spans 16 residues. J was trimmed by 2 bases and V by 4 bases; bases with no gene match: 10.

This clone was counted once. The rearrangement uses TRBV5-6 and TRBJ1-2, with 7 positions matching TRBD1. The CDR3 totals 16 residues. The germline gives CDR1 SGHDT, CDR2 YYEEEE. J was trimmed by 4 bases and V by 5 bases; bases with no gene match: 14. Written as DNA, the CDR3 is TGTGCCAGCAGGCACGACAGGGCGAGCTTTTCCTATGGCTACACCTTC. This encodes CASRHDRASFSYGYTF.

The chain combines TRBV25-1 with TRBJ1-1; possibly TRBD1 for D (5 bases). Germline V gene sequence: CDR1 MGHDK, CDR2 SYGVNS. The CDR3 consists of 15 residues. Trimming stripped 3 bases from V and 1 base from J, with 12 bases between. The CDR3 protein is CASSDSKRGNTEAFF. The DNA for the CDR3 is TGTGCCAGCAGTGACTCGAAAAGGGGGAACACTGAAGCTTTCTTT.

The CDR3 is CASGPGQNTEAFF. The CDR3 DNA reads as TGTGCTAGTGGCCCGGGACAGAACACTGAAGCTTTCTTT. J is TRBJ1-1 and V is TRBV12-5, with D possibly being TRBD1 (6 bases). Germline CDR1 reads LGHNT; CDR2 reads FRNRAP. This CDR3 contains 13 residues. V gave up 6 bases and J gave up 1 base, with 9 bases separating them.

The DNA of the CDR3 is TGTGCCAGTAGCCTCTCGACAGGCGGACTCGCCTACGAGCAGTACTTC. Translation: CASSLSTGGLAYEQYF. The chain carries TRBV19 and TRBJ2-7; weak D call: TRBD1 (6 bases). Per the germline V gene, CDR1 is LNHDA and CDR2 is SQIVND (reference sequence). The CDR3 contains 16 residues. V lost 6 bases to trimming and J lost 2 bases, with 20 bases between them.

The V and J genes are TRBV4-2 and TRBJ2-2; D is ambiguous. The germline gives CDR1 LGHNA, CDR2 YNFKEQ. The CDR3 contains 14 residues. V was pared by 5 bases and J by 1 base, with 8 bases between. Written as DNA, the CDR3 is TGTGCCAGCAGCGTGTCGGGGAACACCGGGGAGCTGTTTTTT. This encodes CASSVSGNTGELFF.

This clone was observed a single time. The chain carries TRBV19 and TRBJ2-2; 9 nucleotides align to TRBD1. The CDR3 consists of 13 residues. Losses at the gene ends were 8 bases for V and 7 bases for J; bases not matched to a gene: 5. The germline gives CDR1 LNHDA, CDR2 SQIVND (reference sequence). The CDR3 reads CASWTGASGELFF. The CDR3, as DNA: TGTGCCAGTTGGACAGGGGCTAGCGGGGAGCTGTTTTTT.

The chain has TRBV15 and TRBJ1-1; 10 bases agree with TRBD1. The length of the CDR3 is 14 residues. The V gene end was trimmed by 1 base and the J gene end by 6 bases; junction bases not matched to a gene: 2. CDR1 and CDR2 from the germline V gene are LNHNV and YYDKDF (reference sequence). This chain's CDR3 is CATSRVGQGAEAFF. In DNA form, the CDR3 reads TGTGCCACCAGCAGAGTCGGACAGGGGGCTGAAGCTTTCTTT.

The rearrangement links TRBV5-1 to TRBJ2-1, with 8 bases fitting TRBD1. V was clipped by 2 bases and J by 5 bases; unmatched bases: 6. CDR3 length: 15 amino acids. Germline V gives CDR1 SGHRS, CDR2 YFSETQ. The CDR3 DNA sequence: TGCGCCAGCAGCTTCGACAGGGGCCTAAACAATGAGCAGTTCTTC. This gives the protein CASSFDRGLNNEQFF.

The CDR3 region is CASSIRGSEVFPYEQYF. The CDR3 DNA sequence: TGTGCCAGTAGTATAAGAGGCTCAGAGGTATTTCCCTACGAGCAGTACTTC. The chain is built from TRBV19 and TRBJ2-7; D is unresolved. V was trimmed by 2 bases and J by 2 bases, leaving 19 bases between them. The CDR3 sequence is 17 residues long. Germline CDR1 reads LNHDA; CDR2 reads SQIVND (reference sequence).

This chain uses TRBV6-1 with TRBJ2-7; D is possibly TRBD1 (6 bases). Germline V lookup: CDR1 MNHNS, CDR2 SASEGT. The CDR3 is 13 residues long. The V gene lost 5 bases and the J gene lost 0 bases, with 8 bases spanning the gap. The CDR3 here is CASSRDNSYEQYF. CDR3 DNA: TGTGCCAGCAGTCGGGACAACTCCTACGAGCAGTACTTC.

The rearrangement links TRBV14 to TRBJ2-1, with D perhaps matching TRBD2 (5 bases). Per germline, CDR1 SGHDN and CDR2 FVKESK. V was shortened by 1 base and J by 7 bases, with 14 bases between the two germline ends. This CDR3 is built from 15 residues. The CDR3 nucleotides read TGTGCCAGCAGCCAAGGGGTGGCGGGTTGGAATGAGCAGTTCTTC. This encodes CASSQGVAGWNEQFF.

The chain employs TRBV7-3 and TRBJ2-2, with 11 bases that match TRBD1. The germline gives CDR1 SGHTA, CDR2 FQGTGA. This CDR3 comprises 13 residues. The V segment lost 5 bases and the J segment 11 bases; nucleotides outside the gene matches: 4. For the CDR3, the DNA is TGTGCCAGCAGCCAGGGACAGGGGGGCGAGCTGTTTTTT. As protein: CASSQGQGGELFF.

The V call is TRBV7-2, the J call TRBJ2-7, with D possibly TRBD2 on 8 matching bases. The length of the CDR3 is 14 residues. CDR1 is SGHTA and CDR2 is FQGNSA in the germline V gene. Trimming left V 5 bases short and J 4 bases short, with 15 bases between. The CDR3 DNA sequence: TGTGCCAGCAGCCCGGGAGGGGGCCTGTACGAGCAGTACTTC. It codes for CASSPGGGLYEQYF.